This passage covers 6 T cell receptor beta chains from one sample sequenced in a study of response to subunit inactivated influenza vaccine. One entry per CDR3 protein, called by TCRdb with MiXCR from the RT-PCR reads. This sample yields approximately 570,000 distinct CDR3 sequences, of which 7.6% are seen a single time; 10% to 15% belongs to the top ten. The sequencing used PBMCs from blood, collected less than 30 months after vaccination. The receptors shown here come from a man aged 50-75 years who received an inactivated influenza vaccine.

The V gene is TRBV20-1, the J gene TRBJ2-5; 9 nucleotides align to TRBD1. The CDR3 sequence is 17 residues long. Germline V gene lookup returns CDR1 DFQATT and CDR2 SNEGSKA (reference sequence). Trimming took 5 bases from V and 6 from J; bases not matched to a gene: 19. The CDR3 loop reads CSAPSVDTGGALKTQYF. The CDR3 region has the DNA TGCAGTGCTCCCTCAGTTGATACAGGGGGCGCCTTAAAGACCCAGTACTTC.

In this sample, this clonotype turned up a few times. At one of its ends the junction is not consistent with the germline gene, which may arise from a read error. This chain joins TRBV20-1 and TRBJ2-2; the match to TRBD2 covers 10 bases. This CDR3 is 14 amino acids long. CDR1 and CDR2 (germline): DFQATT, SNEGSKA (reference sequence). CDR3 region: CSARAGGVTGELFF. For the CDR3, the DNA is TGCAGTGCAAGAGCGGGAGGGGTCACCGGGGAGCTGTTTTTT.

This clonotype has a count of ten or more. The chain links TRBV6-1 to TRBJ1-6; 7 nucleotides align to TRBD1. J lost 7 bases, V lost 6 bases, and 6 bases had no gene match. Germline V gene data show CDR1 as MNHNS and CDR2 as SASEGT. The CDR3 has 14 residues. The CDR3 sequence: CASSRTGRNSPLHF. Here the CDR3 DNA reads TGTGCCAGCAGCCGGACAGGAAGAAATTCACCCCTCCACTTT.

This clonotype was detected many times. This chain uses TRBV12-3 or TRBV12-4 with TRBJ1-5, with 7 bases matching TRBD1. After removal of 4 bases from V and 0 bases from J, the junction contained 3 bases not matched to a gene. The CDR3 has 15 residues. The CDR3 DNA is TGTGCCAGCAGTTCGACAGGGTCTAGCAATCAGCCCCAGCATTTT. Its protein is CASSSTGSSNQPQHF.

This clonotype was observed at least ten times. Here the CDR3 reads CAISMGLAANNEQFF. The CDR3 DNA sequence: TGTGCCATCAGTATGGGACTAGCGGCAAACAATGAGCAGTTCTTC. The rearrangement uses TRBV10-3 and TRBJ2-1, with 11 bases lining up with TRBD2. J lost 5 bases, V lost 5 bases, and 5 bases had no gene match. The CDR3 consists of 15 residues. Germline loops: CDR1 ENHRY, CDR2 SYGVKD.

The chain recombines TRBV5-1 with TRBJ2-3; 9 positions agree with TRBD2. V lost 3 bases and J lost 4; bases outside the gene matches: 3. The germline V gene encodes CDR1 SGHRS and CDR2 YFSETQ. The length of the CDR3 is 14 residues. CDR3 sequence (DNA): TGCGCCAGCAGCTCGACTAGCGGAGCAGATACGCAGTATTTT. The encoded protein is CASSSTSGADTQYF.